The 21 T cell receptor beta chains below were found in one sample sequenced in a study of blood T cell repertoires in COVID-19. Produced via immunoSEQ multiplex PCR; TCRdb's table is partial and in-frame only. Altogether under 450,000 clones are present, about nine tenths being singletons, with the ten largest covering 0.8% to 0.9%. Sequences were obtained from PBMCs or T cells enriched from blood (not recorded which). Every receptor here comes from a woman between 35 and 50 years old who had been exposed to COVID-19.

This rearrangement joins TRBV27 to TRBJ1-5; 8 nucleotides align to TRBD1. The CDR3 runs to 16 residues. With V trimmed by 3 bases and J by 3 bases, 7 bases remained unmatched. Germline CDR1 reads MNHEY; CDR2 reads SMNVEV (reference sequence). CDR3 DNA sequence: TGTGCCAGCAGTTTCCGGACAGGGAAAGTCAATCAGCCCCAGCATTTT. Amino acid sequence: CASSFRTGKVNQPQHF.

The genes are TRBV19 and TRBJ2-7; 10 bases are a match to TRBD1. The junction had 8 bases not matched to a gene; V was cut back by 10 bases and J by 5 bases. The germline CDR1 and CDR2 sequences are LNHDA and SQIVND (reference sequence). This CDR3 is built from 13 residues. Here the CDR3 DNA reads TGTGCCACCTTTGACAGGGGGCGAGACGAGCAGTACTTC. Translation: CATFDRGRDEQYF.

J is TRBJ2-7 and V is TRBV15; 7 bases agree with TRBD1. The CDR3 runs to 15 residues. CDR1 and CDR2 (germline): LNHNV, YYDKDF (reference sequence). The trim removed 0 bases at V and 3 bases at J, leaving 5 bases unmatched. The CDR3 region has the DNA TGTGCCACCAGCAGAGACTTACAGGGGTACTACGAGCAGTACTTC. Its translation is CATSRDLQGYYEQYF.

Here the CDR3 DNA reads TGTGCCAGCAGGAGACTAGCGGGAGGGCGGAATGAGCAGTTCTTC. Its protein product is CASRRLAGGRNEQFF. The V and J genes are TRBV5-4 and TRBJ2-1, with 14 nucleotides matching TRBD2. After removal of 5 bases from V and 7 bases from J, the junction contained 5 bases not matched to a gene. CDR3 length: 15 residues. From germline, CDR1 is SGHNT and CDR2 YYREEE (reference sequence). Filled out from reference TRBV5-4 and TRBJ2-1, the complete variable domain reads ETGVTQSPTHLIKTRGQQVTLRCSSQSGHNTVSWYQQALGQGPQFIFQYYREEENGRGNFPPRFSGLQFPNYSSELNVNALELDDSALYLCASRRLAGGRNEQFFGPGTRLTVL.

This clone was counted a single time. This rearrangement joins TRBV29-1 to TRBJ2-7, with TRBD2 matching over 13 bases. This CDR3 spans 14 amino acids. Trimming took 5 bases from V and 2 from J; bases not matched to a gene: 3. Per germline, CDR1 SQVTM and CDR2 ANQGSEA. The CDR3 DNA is TGCAGCGTTCAGGGACTAGCGGGACCCTACGAGCAGTACTTC. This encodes CSVQGLAGPYEQYF.

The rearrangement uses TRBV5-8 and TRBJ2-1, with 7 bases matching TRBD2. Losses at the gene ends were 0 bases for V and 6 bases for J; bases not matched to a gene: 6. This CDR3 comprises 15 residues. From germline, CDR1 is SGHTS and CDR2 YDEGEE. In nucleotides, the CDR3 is TGTGCCAGCAGCTTGGGGACCCGACTAGCCAATGAGCAGTTCTTC. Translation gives CASSLGTRLANEQFF.

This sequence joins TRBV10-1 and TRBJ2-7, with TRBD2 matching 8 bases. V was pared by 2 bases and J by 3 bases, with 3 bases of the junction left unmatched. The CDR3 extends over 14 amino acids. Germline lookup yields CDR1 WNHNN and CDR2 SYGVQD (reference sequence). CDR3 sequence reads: CASSEVAGGYEQYF. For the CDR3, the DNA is TGCGCCAGCAGTGAGGTGGCGGGGGGCTACGAGCAGTACTTC.

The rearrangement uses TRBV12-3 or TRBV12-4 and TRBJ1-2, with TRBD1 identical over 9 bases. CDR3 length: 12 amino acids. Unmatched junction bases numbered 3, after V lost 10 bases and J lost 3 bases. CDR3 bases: TGTGCCATCCGGGACAGGGACTATGGCTACACCTTC. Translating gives CAIRDRDYGYTF.

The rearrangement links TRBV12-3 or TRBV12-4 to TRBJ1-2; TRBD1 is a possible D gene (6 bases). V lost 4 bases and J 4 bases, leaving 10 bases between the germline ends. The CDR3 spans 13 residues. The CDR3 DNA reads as TGTGCCAGCAGTTCAGGGGATTTCTATGGCTACACCTTC. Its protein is CASSSGDFYGYTF.

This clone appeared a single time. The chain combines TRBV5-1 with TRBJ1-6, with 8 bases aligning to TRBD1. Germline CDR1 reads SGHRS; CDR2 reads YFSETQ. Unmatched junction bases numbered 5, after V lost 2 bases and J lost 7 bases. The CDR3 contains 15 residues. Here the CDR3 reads CASSFQGAGNSPLHF. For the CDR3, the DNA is TGCGCCAGCAGCTTCCAGGGGGCCGGGAATTCACCCCTCCACTTT.

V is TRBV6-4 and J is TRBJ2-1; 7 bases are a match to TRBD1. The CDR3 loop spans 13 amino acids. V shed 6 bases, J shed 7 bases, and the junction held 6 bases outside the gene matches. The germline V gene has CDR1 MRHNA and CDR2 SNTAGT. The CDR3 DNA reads TGTGCCAGCAGGGGGACAGAGGCGAATGAGCAGTTCTTC. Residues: CASRGTEANEQFF.

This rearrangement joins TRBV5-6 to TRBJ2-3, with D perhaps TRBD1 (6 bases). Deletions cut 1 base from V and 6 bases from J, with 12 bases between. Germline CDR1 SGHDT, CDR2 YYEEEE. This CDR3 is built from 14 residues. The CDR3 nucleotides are TGTGCCAGCAGCTTGTACAGGGTGGGGGATACGCAGTATTTT. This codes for CASSLYRVGDTQYF.

The CDR3 loop reads CASSSRTGRYEQYF. CDR3 DNA: TGTGCCAGCAGCTCGAGGACAGGGCGATACGAGCAGTACTTC. The rearrangement uses TRBV6-6 and TRBJ2-7, with 8 bases identical to TRBD1. The trim removed 6 bases at V and 4 bases at J, leaving 8 bases unmatched. CDR3 length: 14 residues. Germline V lookup: CDR1 MNHNY, CDR2 SVGAGI (reference sequence).

The CDR3 reads CASTQQGGYGYTF. The CDR3 DNA follows: TGTGCCAGCACCCAACAGGGGGGCTATGGCTACACCTTC. This sequence joins TRBV6-5 and TRBJ1-2; 8 bases line up with TRBD1. The germline gives CDR1 MNHEY, CDR2 SVGAGI. The CDR3 has 13 residues. V shed 7 bases, J shed 4 bases, and the junction held 5 bases outside the gene matches.

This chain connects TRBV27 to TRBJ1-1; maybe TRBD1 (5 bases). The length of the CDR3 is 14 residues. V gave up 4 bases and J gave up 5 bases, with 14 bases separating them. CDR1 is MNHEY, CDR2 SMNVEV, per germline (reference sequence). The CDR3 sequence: CASSSDSLGTEAFF. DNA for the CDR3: TGTGCCAGCAGTTCCGACAGCCTTGGGACTGAAGCTTTCTTT.

The CDR3, as DNA: TGCGCCAGCAGCTTGTTGGGCCTAAACCTGGGGAGGAACACTGAAGCTTTCTTT. Its protein is CASSLLGLNLGRNTEAFF. V and J are TRBV5-1 and TRBJ1-1, with unresolved D. Germline values: CDR1 SGHRS, CDR2 YFSETQ. Trimming took 1 base from V and 1 from J, leaving 20 bases between them. The CDR3 is 18 residues long.

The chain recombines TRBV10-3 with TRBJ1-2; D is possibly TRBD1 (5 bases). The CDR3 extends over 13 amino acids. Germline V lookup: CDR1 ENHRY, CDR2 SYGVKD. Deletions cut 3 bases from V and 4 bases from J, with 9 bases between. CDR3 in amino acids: CAISDETAYGYTF. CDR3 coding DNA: TGTGCCATCAGTGATGAGACAGCCTATGGCTACACCTTC.

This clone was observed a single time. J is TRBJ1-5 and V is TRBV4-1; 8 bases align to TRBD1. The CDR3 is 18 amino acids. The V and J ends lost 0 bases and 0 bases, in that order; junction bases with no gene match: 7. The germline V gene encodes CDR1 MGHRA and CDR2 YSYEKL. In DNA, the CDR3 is TGCGCCAGCAGCCAAGACGACAGGGGAGGCTATAGCAATCAGCCCCAGCATTTT. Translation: CASSQDDRGGYSNQPQHF.

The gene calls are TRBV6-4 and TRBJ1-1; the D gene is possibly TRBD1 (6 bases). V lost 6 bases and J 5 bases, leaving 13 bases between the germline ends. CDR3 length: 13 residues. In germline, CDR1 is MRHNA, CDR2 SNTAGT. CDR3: CASRDSWRTEAFF. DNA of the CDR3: TGTGCCAGCAGGGACAGTTGGAGAACTGAAGCTTTCTTT.

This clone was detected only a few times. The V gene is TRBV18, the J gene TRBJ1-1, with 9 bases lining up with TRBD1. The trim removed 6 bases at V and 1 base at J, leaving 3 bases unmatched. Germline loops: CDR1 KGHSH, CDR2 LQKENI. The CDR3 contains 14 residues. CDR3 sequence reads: CASSIQGANTEAFF. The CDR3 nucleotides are TGTGCCAGCTCCATACAGGGGGCGAACACTGAAGCTTTCTTT.

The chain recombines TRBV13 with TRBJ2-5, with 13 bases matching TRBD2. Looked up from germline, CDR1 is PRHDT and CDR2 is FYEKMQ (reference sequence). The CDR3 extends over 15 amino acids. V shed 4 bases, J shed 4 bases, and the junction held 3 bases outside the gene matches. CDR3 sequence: CASSSRLAGGETQYF. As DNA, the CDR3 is TGTGCCAGCAGCTCCCGACTAGCGGGGGGAGAGACCCAGTACTTC.